Presented here are 16 T cell receptor beta chains from one specimen sequenced in a study of OX40 agonist ivuxolimab in advanced cancers. Produced via immunoSEQ multiplex PCR; TCRdb's table is partial and in-frame only. The profile covers roughly 75,000 clones, with 86% appearing a single time and more than 2.5% taken by the ten largest. The sample here was CD4+ or CD8+ T cells sorted from blood, taken in a trial of the OX40 agonist ivuxolimab. The receptors derive from an adult with an advanced solid tumor such as melanoma, head and neck, liver or kidney cancer.

The chain has TRBV7-2 and TRBJ2-7; D is perhaps TRBD1 (5 bases). This CDR3 comprises 15 residues. Germline V gene data show CDR1 as SGHTA and CDR2 as FQGNSA. V was clipped by 1 base and J by 0 bases, with 10 bases between them. Written as DNA, the CDR3 is TGTGCCAGCAGCTTAGAAACAGGAAGCTCCTACGAGCAGTACTTC. This codes for CASSLETGSSYEQYF.

V and J are TRBV15 and TRBJ2-7; tentative D call: TRBD1 (6 bases). The CDR3 extends over 13 amino acids. Trimming stripped 0 bases from V and 3 bases from J, with 6 bases between. Germline values: CDR1 LNHNV, CDR2 YYDKDF (reference sequence). The CDR3 DNA is TGTGCCACCAGCAGAGACAGGGGCTACGAGCAGTACTTC. It specifies CATSRDRGYEQYF.

The chain combines TRBV6-4 with TRBJ1-6; no clear D. Trimming pared 6 bases from V and 7 bases from J, leaving 25 bases between. The CDR3 is 18 amino acids. Germline lookup yields CDR1 MRHNA and CDR2 SNTAGT. The CDR3 bases are TGTGCCAGCAGCCCCCCCATCTGGTTACAGACCACCAATTCACCCCTCCACTTT. Its translation is CASSPPIWLQTTNSPLHF.

This chain links TRBV15 with TRBJ2-7, with D tentatively TRBD1 (5 bases). Germline V gene data show CDR1 as LNHNV and CDR2 as YYDKDF (reference sequence). V was shortened by 1 base and J by 12 bases, with 16 bases between the two germline ends. The CDR3 contains 13 residues. In DNA form, the CDR3 reads TGTGCCACCAGCAGAGGCTCTGGCCAGGGCCGGTACTTC. Its protein is CATSRGSGQGRYF.

The chain joins TRBV4-3 to TRBJ2-3, with 7 bases lining up with TRBD1. Unmatched junction bases numbered 2, after V lost 2 bases and J lost 6 bases. Germline V gene data show CDR1 as LGHNA and CDR2 as YSLEER. The CDR3 consists of 13 residues. CDR3 nucleotide sequence: TGCGCCAGCAGCCAAACAGGGGTGGATACGCAGTATTTT. The encoded protein is CASSQTGVDTQYF.

The CDR3 loop reads CASRGRDSPLHF. The DNA for the CDR3 is TGTGCCAGCAGAGGAAGGGATTCACCCCTCCACTTT. J is TRBJ1-6 and V is TRBV28; D ambiguous. Germline CDR1 MDHEN, CDR2 SYDVKM. Trimming shortened V by 6 bases and J by 8 bases, and 8 bases separated the two germline ends. The CDR3 is 12 residues long.

The V gene is TRBV2, the J gene TRBJ2-5, with 12 positions matching TRBD2. From germline, CDR1 is SNHLY and CDR2 FYNNEI. This CDR3 is 18 amino acids long. The junction had 13 bases not matched to a gene; V was cut back by 4 bases and J by 4 bases. The DNA of the CDR3 is TGTGCCAGCAGTGTACGACTAGCGGGGGCCGCCGGTGGAGAGACCCAGTACTTC. This codes for CASSVRLAGAAGGETQYF.

In this sample, this clone turned up a few times. The chain links TRBV2 to TRBJ1-4; possible D gene TRBD1, 6 bases. V was shortened by 5 bases and J by 10 bases, with 11 bases between the two germline ends. This CDR3 is built from 12 residues. CDR1 is SNHLY, CDR2 FYNNEI, per germline. CDR3 residues: CASSRGGGKLFF. CDR3 sequence (DNA): TGTGCCAGCAGTCGAGGGGGAGGAAAACTGTTTTTT. The complete variable domain, with remaining parts taken from reference TRBV2 and TRBJ1-4, reads EPEVTQTPSHQVTQMGQEVILRCVPISNHLYFYWYRQILGQKVEFLVSFYNNEISEKSEIFDDQFSVERPDGSNFTLKIRSTKLEDSAMYFCASSRGGGKLFFGSGTQLSVL.

V gene TRBV10-1 combines with J gene TRBJ2-7; D tentatively reads TRBD1 or TRBD2 (5 bases each). Germline V gene data show CDR1 as WNHNN and CDR2 as SYGVQD (reference sequence). Between the trimmed V and J ends, which lost 7 bases and 1 base, there was a span of 14 bases. The CDR3 runs to 14 residues. CDR3 in amino acids: CASNPGTNSYEQYF. For the CDR3, the DNA is TGCGCCAGCAATCCCGGGACCAATTCCTACGAGCAGTACTTC.

V and J are TRBV5-1 and TRBJ1-6; D might be TRBD1 (5 bases). Trimming left V 4 bases short and J 8 bases short, with 16 bases between. Germline CDR1 is SGHRS and CDR2 is YFSETQ. The CDR3 runs to 15 residues. The CDR3 here is CASSPSGSGHSPLHF. CDR3 nucleotide sequence: TGCGCCAGCAGCCCCTCGGGCTCGGGACATTCACCCCTCCACTTT. The variable domain in full, with the rest retrieved from reference TRBV5-1 and TRBJ1-6, is KAGVTQTPRYLIKTRGQQVTLSCSPISGHRSVSWYQQTPGQGLQFLFEYFSETQRNKGNFPGRFSGRQFSNSRSEMNVSTLELGDSALYLCASSPSGSGHSPLHFGNGTRLTVT.

This chain connects TRBV7-2 to TRBJ1-5, with D unclear. The CDR3 contains 15 residues. V was cut by 2 bases and J by 3 bases, with 11 bases left in between. Germline V gene data show CDR1 as SGHTA and CDR2 as FQGNSA. The CDR3 bases are TGTGCCAGCAGCTTATCTGGGCAGAACAATCAGCCCCAGCATTTT. Translated, it gives CASSLSGQNNQPQHF. Complete variable domain (other parts from reference TRBV7-2 and TRBJ1-5): GAGVSQSPSNKVTEKGKDVELRCDPISGHTALYWYRQSLGQGLEFLIYFQGNSAPDKSGLPSDRFSAERTGGSVSTLTIQRTQQEDSAVYLCASSLSGQNNQPQHFGDGTRLSIL.

Of note for this clone: This sample includes further DNA sequences coding for the same CDR3. The rearrangement uses TRBV18 and TRBJ2-7; 8 positions agree with TRBD2. Per germline, CDR1 KGHSH and CDR2 LQKENI. The CDR3 contains 14 residues. V shed 2 bases and J 4 bases; nucleotides not matched to a gene: 4. CDR3 protein: CASSPSGGFYEQYF. Written as DNA, the CDR3 is TGTGCCAGCTCACCATCGGGGGGGTTTTACGAGCAGTACTTC.

The CDR3 nucleotides are TGTGCCAGCAGAACTACAGGGGAGGCTAACTATGGCTACACCTTC. This encodes CASRTTGEANYGYTF. The gene calls are TRBV28 and TRBJ1-2; 7 bases fit TRBD1. J was trimmed by 0 bases and V by 6 bases; bases with no gene match: 7. The germline CDR1 and CDR2 sequences are MDHEN and SYDVKM. The CDR3 has 15 residues.

The V and J genes are TRBV19 and TRBJ1-2; no reliable D call. This CDR3 region has 13 residues. Per the germline V gene, CDR1 is LNHDA and CDR2 is SQIVND (reference sequence). V dropped 5 bases and J dropped 4 bases, with 11 bases sitting between them. The CDR3 DNA reads as TGTGCCAGTAGTCCGCCGGACCTCTATGGCTACACCTTC. Translation: CASSPPDLYGYTF. Filled out from reference TRBV19 and TRBJ1-2, the complete variable domain reads DGGITQSPKYLFRKEGQNVTLSCEQNLNHDAMYWYRQDPGQGLRLIYYSQIVNDFQKGDIAEGYSVSREKKESFPLTVTSAQKNPTAFYLCASSPPDLYGYTFGSGTRLTVV.

The chain links TRBV7-2 to TRBJ2-3; D ambiguous. The CDR3 loop spans 15 amino acids. The germline V gene encodes CDR1 SGHTA and CDR2 FQGNSA. Trimming pared 1 base from V and 0 bases from J, leaving 8 bases between. CDR3 residues: CASSLVGGSTDTQYF. DNA for the CDR3: TGTGCCAGCAGCTTAGTTGGCGGTAGCACAGATACGCAGTATTTT.

This clone was counted between two and nine times. The chain recombines TRBV10-3 with TRBJ1-6; TRBD1 agrees at 8 bases. The CDR3 loop spans 14 amino acids. J was trimmed by 9 bases and V by 5 bases; bases with no gene match: 6. Germline CDR1 ENHRY, CDR2 SYGVKD. The chain's CDR3 is CAISSDRGGSPLHF. In DNA form, the CDR3 reads TGTGCCATCAGTTCCGACAGGGGCGGTTCACCCCTCCACTTT.